This T cell receptor (beta chain) was retrieved from a study of T cell responses to AZD1222 COVID-19 vaccine. The assay was immunoSEQ multiplex PCR, and TCRdb's table has in-frame clones only and misses some. The data show about 53,000 clones, with approximately 84% seen just once and 25% to 30% held by the top ten. CDR3 length: 17 amino acids. Germline V lookup: CDR1 GTSNPN, CDR2 SVGIG (reference sequence). Trimming shortened V by 3 bases and J by 1 base, and 21 bases separated the two germline ends. Sequenced here: peripheral blood, sampled on day 0 of AZD1222 vaccination. This TCR was sampled from an adult in good health. The chain has TRBV30 and TRBJ1-1, with D possibly being TRBD1 (6 bases). CDR3 amino acids: CAWSAQGSMRQNTEAFF. Written as DNA, the CDR3 is TGTGCCTGGAGCGCCCAGGGGTCAATGAGACAGAACACTGAAGCTTTCTTT.